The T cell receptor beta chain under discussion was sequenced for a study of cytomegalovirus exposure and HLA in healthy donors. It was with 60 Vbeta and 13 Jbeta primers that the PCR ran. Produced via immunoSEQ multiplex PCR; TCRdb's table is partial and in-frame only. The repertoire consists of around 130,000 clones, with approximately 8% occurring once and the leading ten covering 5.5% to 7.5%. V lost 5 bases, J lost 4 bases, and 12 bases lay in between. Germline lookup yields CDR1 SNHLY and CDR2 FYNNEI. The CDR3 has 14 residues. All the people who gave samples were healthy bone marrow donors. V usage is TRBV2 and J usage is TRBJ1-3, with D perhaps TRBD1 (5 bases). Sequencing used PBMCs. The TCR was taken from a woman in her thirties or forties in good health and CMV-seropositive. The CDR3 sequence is CASSTSGPGNTIYF. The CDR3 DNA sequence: TGTGCCAGCAGTACGTCAGGGCCGGGAAACACCATATATTTT.